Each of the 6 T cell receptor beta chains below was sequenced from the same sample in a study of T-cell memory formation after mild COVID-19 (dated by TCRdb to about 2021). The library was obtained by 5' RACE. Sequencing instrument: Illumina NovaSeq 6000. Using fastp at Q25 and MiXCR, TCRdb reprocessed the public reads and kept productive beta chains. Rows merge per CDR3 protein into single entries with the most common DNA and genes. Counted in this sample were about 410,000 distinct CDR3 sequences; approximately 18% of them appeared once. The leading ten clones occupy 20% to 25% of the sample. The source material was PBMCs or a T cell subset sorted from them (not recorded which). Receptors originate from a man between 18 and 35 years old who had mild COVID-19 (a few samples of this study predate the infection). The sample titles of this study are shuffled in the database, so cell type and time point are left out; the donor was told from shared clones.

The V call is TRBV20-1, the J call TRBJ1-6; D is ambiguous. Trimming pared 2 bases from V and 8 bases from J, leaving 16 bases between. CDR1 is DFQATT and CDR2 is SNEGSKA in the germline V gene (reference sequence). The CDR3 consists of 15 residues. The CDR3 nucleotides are TGCAGTGCTAGAATTCCCGCGACACTCGATTCACCCCTCCACTTT. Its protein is CSARIPATLDSPLHF.

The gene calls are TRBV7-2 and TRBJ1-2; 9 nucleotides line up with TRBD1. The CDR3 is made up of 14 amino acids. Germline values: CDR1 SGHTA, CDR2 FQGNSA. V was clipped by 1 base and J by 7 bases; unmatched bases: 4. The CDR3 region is CASSLVGTGSGYTF. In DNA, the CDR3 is TGTGCCAGCAGCTTAGTTGGGACAGGGTCTGGCTACACCTTC.

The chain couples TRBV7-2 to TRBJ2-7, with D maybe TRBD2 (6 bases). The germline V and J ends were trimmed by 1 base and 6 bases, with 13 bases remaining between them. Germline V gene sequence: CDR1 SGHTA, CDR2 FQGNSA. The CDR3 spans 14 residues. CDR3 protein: CASSLGLAWSEQYV. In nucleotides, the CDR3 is TGTGCCAGCAGCTTAGGGCTAGCGTGGAGCGAGCAGTACGTC.

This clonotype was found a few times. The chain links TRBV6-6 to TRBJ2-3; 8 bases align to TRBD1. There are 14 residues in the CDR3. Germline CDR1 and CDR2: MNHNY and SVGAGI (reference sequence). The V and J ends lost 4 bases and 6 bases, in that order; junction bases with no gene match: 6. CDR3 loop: CASSFEYRGDTQYF. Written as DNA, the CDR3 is TGTGCCAGCAGTTTTGAGTACAGGGGGGATACGCAGTATTTT.

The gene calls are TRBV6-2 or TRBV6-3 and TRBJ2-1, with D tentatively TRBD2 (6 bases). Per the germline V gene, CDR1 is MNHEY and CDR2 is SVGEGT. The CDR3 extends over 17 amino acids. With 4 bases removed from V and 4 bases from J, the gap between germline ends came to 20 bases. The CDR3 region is CASSSPSPAGYYNEQFF. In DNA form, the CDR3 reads TGTGCCAGCAGTTCCCCATCACCGGCGGGGTATTACAATGAGCAGTTCTTC.

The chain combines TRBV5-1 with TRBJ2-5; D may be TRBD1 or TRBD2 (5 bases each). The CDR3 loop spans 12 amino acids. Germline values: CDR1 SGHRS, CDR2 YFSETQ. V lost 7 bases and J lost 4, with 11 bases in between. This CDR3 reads CASLRDGETQYF. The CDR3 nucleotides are TGCGCCAGCTTAAGGGACGGAGAGACCCAGTACTTC.